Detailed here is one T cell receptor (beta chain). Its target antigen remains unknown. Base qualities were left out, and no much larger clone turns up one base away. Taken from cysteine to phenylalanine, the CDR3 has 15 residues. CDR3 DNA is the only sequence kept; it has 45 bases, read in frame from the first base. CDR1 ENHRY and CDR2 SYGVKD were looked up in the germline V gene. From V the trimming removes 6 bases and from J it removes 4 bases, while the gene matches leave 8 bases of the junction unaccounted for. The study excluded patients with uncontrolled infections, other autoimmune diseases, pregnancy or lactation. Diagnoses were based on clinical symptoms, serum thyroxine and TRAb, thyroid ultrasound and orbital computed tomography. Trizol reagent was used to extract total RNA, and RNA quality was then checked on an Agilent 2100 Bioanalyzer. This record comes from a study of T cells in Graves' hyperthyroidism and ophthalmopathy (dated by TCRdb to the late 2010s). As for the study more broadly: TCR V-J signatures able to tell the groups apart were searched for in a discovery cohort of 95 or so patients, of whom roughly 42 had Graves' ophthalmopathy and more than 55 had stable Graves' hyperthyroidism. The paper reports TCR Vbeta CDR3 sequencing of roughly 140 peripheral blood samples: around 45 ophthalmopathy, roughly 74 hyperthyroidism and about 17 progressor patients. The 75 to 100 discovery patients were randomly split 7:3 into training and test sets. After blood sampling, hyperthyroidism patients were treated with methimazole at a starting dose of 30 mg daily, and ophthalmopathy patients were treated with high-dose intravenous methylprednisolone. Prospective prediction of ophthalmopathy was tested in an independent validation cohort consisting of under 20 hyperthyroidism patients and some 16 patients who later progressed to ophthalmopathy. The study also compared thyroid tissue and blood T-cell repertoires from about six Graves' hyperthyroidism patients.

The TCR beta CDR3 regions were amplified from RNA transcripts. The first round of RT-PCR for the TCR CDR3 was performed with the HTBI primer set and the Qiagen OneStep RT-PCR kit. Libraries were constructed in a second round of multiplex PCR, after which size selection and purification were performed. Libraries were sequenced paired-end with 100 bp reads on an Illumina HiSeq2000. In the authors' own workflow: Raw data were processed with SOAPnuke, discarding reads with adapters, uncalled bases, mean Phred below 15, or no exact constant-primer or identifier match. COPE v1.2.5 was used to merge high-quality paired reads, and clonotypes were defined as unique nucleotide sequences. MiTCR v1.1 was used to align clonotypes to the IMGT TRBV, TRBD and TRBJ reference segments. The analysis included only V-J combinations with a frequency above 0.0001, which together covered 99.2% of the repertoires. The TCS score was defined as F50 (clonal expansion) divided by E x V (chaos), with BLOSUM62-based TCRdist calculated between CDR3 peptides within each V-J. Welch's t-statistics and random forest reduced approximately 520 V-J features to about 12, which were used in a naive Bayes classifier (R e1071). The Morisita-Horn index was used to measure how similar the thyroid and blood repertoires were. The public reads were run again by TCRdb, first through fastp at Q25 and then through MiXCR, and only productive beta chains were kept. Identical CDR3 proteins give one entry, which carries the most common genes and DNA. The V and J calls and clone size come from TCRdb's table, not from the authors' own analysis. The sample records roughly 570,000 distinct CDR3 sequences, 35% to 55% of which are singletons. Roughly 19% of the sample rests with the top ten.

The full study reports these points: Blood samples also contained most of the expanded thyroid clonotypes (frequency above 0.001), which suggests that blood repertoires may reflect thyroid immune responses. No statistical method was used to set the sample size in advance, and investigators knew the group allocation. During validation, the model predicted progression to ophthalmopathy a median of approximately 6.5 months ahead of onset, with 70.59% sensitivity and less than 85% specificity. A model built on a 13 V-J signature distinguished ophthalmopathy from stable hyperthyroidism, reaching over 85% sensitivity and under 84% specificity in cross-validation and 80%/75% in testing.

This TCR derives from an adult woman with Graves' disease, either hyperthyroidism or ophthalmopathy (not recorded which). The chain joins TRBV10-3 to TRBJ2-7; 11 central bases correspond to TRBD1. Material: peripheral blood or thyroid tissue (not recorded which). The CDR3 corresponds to CAISAGTGGVYEQYF. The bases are TGTGCCATCAGCGCCGGGACAGGGGGAGTGTACGAGCAGTACTTC.